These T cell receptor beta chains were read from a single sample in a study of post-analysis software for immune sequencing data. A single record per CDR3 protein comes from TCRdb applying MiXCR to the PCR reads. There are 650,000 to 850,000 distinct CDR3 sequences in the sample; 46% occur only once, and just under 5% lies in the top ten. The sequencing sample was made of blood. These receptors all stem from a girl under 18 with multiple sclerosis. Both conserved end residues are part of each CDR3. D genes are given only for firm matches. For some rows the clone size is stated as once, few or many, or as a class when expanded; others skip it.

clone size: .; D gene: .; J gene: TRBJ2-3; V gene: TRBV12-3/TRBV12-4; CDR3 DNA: TGTGCCAGCAGTTTATTCTGGGCAGATACGCAGTATTTT; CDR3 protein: CASSLFWADTQYF
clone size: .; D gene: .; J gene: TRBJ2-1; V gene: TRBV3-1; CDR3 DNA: TGTGCCAGCAGCCAAGCCCAGGGGGGCCCGAACAATGAGCAGTTCTTC; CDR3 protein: CASSQAQGGPNNEQFF
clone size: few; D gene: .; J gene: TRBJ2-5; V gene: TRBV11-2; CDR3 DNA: TGTGCCAGCAGCTTAGCGGGTCGACAAAGAGAGACCCAGTACTTC; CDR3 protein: CASSLAGRQRETQYF
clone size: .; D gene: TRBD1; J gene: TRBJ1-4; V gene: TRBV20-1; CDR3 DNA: TGCAGTGCTGTACCGGGACAGGGGGAAAAACTGTTTTTT; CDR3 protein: CSAVPGQGEKLFF
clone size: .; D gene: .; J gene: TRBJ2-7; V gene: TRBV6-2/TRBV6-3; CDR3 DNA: TGTGCCAGCACCCAGACACCACCTACCTACGAGCAGTACTTC; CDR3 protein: CASTQTPPTYEQYF
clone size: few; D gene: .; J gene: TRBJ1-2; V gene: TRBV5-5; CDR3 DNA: TGTGCCAGCAGCTTGGAGTTGGGGGCGGCAGGCTACACCTTC; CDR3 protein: CASSLELGAAGYTF
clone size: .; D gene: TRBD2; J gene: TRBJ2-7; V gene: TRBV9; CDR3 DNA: TGTGCCAGCAGCGCAGGGACTAGCGGCCACTACGAGCAGTACTTC; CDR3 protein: CASSAGTSGHYEQYF
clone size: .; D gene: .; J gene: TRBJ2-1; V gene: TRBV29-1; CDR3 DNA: TGCAGCGTTGAACTAGCGCGAAAATACAATGAGCAGTTCTTC; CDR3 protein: CSVELARKYNEQFF
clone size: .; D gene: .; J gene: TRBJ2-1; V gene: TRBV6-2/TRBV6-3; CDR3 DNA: TGTGCCAGCAGTGAACTGGGGGTCTACAATGAGCAGTTCTTC; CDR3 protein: CASSELGVYNEQFF
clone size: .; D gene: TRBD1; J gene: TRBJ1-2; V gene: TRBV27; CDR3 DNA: TGTGCCAGCAGTTTAGGAGGCAGGGGGCCGTATGGCTACACCTTC; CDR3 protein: CASSLGGRGPYGYTF
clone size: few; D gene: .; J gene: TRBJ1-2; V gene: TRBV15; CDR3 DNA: TGTGCCACCAGCGGAGGTCCGACAGGCGCGGCCTATGGCTACACCTTC; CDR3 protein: CATSGGPTGAAYGYTF
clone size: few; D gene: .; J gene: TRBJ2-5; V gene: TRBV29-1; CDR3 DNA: TGCAGCGTTGAAGAAGGACAGACCCAGTACTTC; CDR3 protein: CSVEEGQTQYF
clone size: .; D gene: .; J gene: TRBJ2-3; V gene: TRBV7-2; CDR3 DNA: TGTGCCAGCAGCTACCCGGAAGTGACAGATACGCAGTATTTT; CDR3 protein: CASSYPEVTDTQYF
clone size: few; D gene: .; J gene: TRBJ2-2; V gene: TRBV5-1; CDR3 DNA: TGCGCCAGCAGCTTGAGGCAGCGGACACTCAACACCGGGGAGCTGTTTTTT; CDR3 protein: CASSLRQRTLNTGELFF
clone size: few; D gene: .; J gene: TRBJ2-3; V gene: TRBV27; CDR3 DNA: TGTGCCAGCAGTCCCCTAGCCCAAAGACTCACAGATACGCAGTATTTT; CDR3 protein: CASSPLAQRLTDTQYF
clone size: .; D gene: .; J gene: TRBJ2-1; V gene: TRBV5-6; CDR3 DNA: TGTGCCAGCAGCCGTATTGGTGGTAGCAGACTGAGCTCCTACAATGAGCAGTTCTTC; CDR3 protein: CASSRIGGSRLSSYNEQFF
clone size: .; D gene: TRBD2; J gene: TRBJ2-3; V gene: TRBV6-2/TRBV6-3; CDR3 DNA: TGTGCCACCTCCGGGGGGTATAATACAGATACGCAGTATTTT; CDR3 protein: CATSGGYNTDTQYF
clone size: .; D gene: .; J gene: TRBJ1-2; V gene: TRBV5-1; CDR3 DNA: TGCGCCAGCAGCTTGGATCCGGGGGCCGTTTCTAACTATGGCTACACCTTC; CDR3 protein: CASSLDPGAVSNYGYTF
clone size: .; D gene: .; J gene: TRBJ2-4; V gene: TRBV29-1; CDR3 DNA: TGCAGCGTTACGGGATCCAAAAACATTCAGTACTTC; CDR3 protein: CSVTGSKNIQYF
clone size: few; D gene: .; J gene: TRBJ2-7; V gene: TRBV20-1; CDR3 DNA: TGCAGTGCTAGACTCCCAAGCTCCTACGAGCAGTACTTC; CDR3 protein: CSARLPSSYEQYF